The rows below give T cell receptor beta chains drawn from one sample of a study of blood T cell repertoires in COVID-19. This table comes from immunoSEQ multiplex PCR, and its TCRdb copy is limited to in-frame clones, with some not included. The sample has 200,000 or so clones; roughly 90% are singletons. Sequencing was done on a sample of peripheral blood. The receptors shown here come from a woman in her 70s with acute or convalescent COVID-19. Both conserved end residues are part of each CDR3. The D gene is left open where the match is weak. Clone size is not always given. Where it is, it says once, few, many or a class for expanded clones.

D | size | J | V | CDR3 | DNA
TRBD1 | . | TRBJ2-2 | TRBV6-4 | CASRTGNTGELFF | TGTGCCAGCCGGACAGGGAACACCGGGGAGCTGTTTTTT
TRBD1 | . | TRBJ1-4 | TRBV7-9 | CASSSPSGGFSEKLFF | TGTGCCAGCAGCTCCCCATCAGGGGGCTTCAGTGAAAAACTGTTTTTT
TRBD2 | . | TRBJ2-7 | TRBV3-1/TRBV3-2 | CASSQGLAGVAYEQYF | TGTGCCAGCAGCCAAGGACTAGCGGGAGTGGCCTACGAGCAGTACTTC
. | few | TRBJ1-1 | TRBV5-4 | CASSLAAVDTEAFF | TGTGCCAGCAGCTTAGCGGCGGTGGACACTGAAGCTTTCTTT
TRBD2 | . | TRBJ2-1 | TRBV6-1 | CASSGAGPGRSGQFF | TGTGCCAGCAGTGGAGCGGGACCGGGGAGGTCGGGGCAGTTCTTC
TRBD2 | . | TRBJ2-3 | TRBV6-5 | CASSPAGGLTQYF | TGTGCCAGCAGTCCCGCGGGGGGTCTGACGCAGTATTTT
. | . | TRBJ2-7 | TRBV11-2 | CASSLKTGSFLEQYF | TGTGCCAGCAGCCTAAAAACAGGCTCCTTTCTCGAGCAGTACTTC
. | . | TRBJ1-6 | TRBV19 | CASSLGQLGHNSPLHF | TGTGCCAGTAGTCTCGGACAGTTGGGACATAATTCACCCCTCCACTTT
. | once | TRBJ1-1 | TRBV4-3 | CASSQSKSTEAFF | TGCGCCAGCAGCCAATCGAAGAGCACTGAAGCTTTCTTT
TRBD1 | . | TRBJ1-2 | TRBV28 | CASSQGQGRAKGYTF | TGTGCCAGCAGCCAGGGACAGGGAAGGGCAAAAGGCTACACCTTC
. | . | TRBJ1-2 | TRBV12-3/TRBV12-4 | CASRGLNYGYTF | TGTGCCAGCCGAGGGCTTAACTATGGCTACACCTTC
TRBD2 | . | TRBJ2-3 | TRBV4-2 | CASSQATSGASTDTQYF | TGTGCCAGCAGCCAGGCGACTAGCGGGGCTAGCACAGATACGCAGTATTTT
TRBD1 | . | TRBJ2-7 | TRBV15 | CATSTGQEPYEQYF | TGTGCCACCAGCACGGGACAGGAGCCCTACGAGCAGTACTTC
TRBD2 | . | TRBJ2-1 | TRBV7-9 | CASTRTSGGREQFF | TGTGCCAGCACCCGGACTAGCGGGGGCCGGGAGCAGTTCTTC
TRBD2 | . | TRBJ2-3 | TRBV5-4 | CASSLAGGPGRDTQYF | TGTGCCAGCAGCCTAGCGGGGGGACCTGGGAGGGATACGCAGTATTTT
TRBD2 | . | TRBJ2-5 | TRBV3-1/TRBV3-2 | CASSNAGTRAETQYF | TGTGCCAGCAGCAACGCAGGGACTAGGGCGGAGACCCAGTACTTC
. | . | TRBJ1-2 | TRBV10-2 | CATSGSANYGYTF | TGCGCCACCTCAGGGTCAGCTAACTATGGCTACACCTTC
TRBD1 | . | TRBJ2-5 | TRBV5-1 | CASSGTGGPETQYF | TGCGCCAGCAGCGGCACAGGGGGCCCCGAGACCCAGTACTTC
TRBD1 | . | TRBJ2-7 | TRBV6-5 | CASRDTGETDEQYF | TGTGCCAGCAGGGATACAGGGGAGACGGACGAGCAGTACTTC
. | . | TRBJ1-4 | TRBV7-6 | CASSLGGGEKLFF | TGTGCCAGCAGCTTAGGGGGAGGGGAAAAACTGTTTTTT
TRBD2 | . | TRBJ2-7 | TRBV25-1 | CASSGGGLSYEQYF | TGTGCCAGCAGTGGCGGGGGGCTTTCCTACGAGCAGTACTTC
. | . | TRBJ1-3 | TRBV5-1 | CASSLAWPYSGNTIYF | TGCGCCAGCAGCTTGGCTTGGCCTTACTCTGGAAACACCATATATTTT
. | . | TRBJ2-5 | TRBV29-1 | CSARAARETQYF | TGCAGCGCCCGAGCGGCTAGAGAGACCCAGTACTTC
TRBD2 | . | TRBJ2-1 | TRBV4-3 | CASSHTQAGGSYNEQFF | TGCGCCAGCAGCCATACCCAAGCGGGAGGTTCCTACAATGAGCAGTTCTTC
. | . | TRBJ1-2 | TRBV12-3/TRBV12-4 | CASSQTGNYGYTF | TGTGCCAGCAGTCAGACAGGAAACTATGGCTACACCTTC
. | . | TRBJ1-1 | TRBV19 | CASSIGQMNTEAFF | TGTGCCAGTAGTATCGGACAGATGAACACTGAAGCTTTCTTT